These T cell receptor beta chains were read from a single sample in a study of CD8+ T cells in alopecia areata. The protocol was immunoSEQ multiplex PCR, while the TCRdb copy is restricted to in-frame clones and leaves out a portion. Here the sample spans more than 110,000 clones, approximately 85% being singletons. The sequenced sample was CD8+ T cells sorted from blood, obtained at week 4, from a patient treated with tofacitinib. Every receptor here comes from a human donor with alopecia areata. Both conserved end residues are part of each CDR3. D genes are given only for firm matches. Not all rows give a size; the values are once, few, many and, for expanded clones, a class.

j_call: TRBJ2-1
clone_size: -
d_call: TRBD1
v_call: TRBV27
cdr3_aa: CASSFVPTGPSNEQFF
cdr3_nt: TGTGCCAGCAGTTTTGTCCCGACAGGGCCTTCGAATGAGCAGTTCTTC

j_call: TRBJ2-1
clone_size: -
d_call: TRBD2
v_call: TRBV27
cdr3_aa: CASSLRGASYNEQFF
cdr3_nt: TGTGCCAGCAGTTTGCGGGGGGCATCCTACAATGAGCAGTTCTTC

j_call: TRBJ1-1
clone_size: -
d_call: -
v_call: TRBV7-4
cdr3_aa: CASSLAFRGNTEAFF
cdr3_nt: TGTGCCAGCAGCTTGGCTTTCAGGGGAAACACTGAAGCTTTCTTT

j_call: TRBJ1-2
clone_size: -
d_call: -
v_call: TRBV29-1
cdr3_aa: CSVVDQRTNYGYTF
cdr3_nt: TGCAGCGTTGTCGATCAGAGAACTAACTATGGCTACACCTTC

j_call: TRBJ2-5
clone_size: few
d_call: -
v_call: TRBV7-8
cdr3_aa: CASSLTNRETQYF
cdr3_nt: TGTGCCAGCAGCCTCACCAACAGAGAGACCCAGTACTTC

j_call: TRBJ2-7
clone_size: few
d_call: -
v_call: TRBV29-1
cdr3_aa: CSVEIAFEQYF
cdr3_nt: TGCAGCGTTGAAATAGCGTTCGAGCAGTACTTC

j_call: TRBJ2-7
clone_size: few
d_call: TRBD2
v_call: TRBV7-8
cdr3_aa: CASSFLAGPGEQYF
cdr3_nt: TGTGCCAGCAGCTTTTTAGCGGGGCCAGGCGAGCAGTACTTC

j_call: TRBJ2-3
clone_size: -
d_call: -
v_call: TRBV7-9
cdr3_aa: CASSLGVDTQYF
cdr3_nt: TGTGCCAGCAGCTTAGGAGTGGATACGCAGTATTTT

j_call: TRBJ2-5
clone_size: -
d_call: TRBD1
v_call: TRBV9
cdr3_aa: CASSVDTGGLETQYF
cdr3_nt: TGTGCCAGCAGCGTAGACACAGGGGGGTTAGAGACCCAGTACTTC

j_call: TRBJ2-4
clone_size: -
d_call: TRBD2
v_call: TRBV28
cdr3_aa: CASSLRALIAGGPKNIQYF
cdr3_nt: TGTGCCAGCAGTTTGAGGGCCCTAATAGCGGGGGGGCCCAAAAACATTCAGTACTTC

j_call: TRBJ2-1
clone_size: -
d_call: -
v_call: TRBV7-9
cdr3_aa: CASSLDPGHNEQFF
cdr3_nt: TGTGCCAGCAGCTTAGACCCGGGGCACAATGAGCAGTTCTTC

j_call: TRBJ1-1
clone_size: -
d_call: -
v_call: TRBV5-1
cdr3_aa: CASSFLQGKDTEAFF
cdr3_nt: TGCGCCAGCAGCTTTCTACAGGGAAAGGACACTGAAGCTTTCTTT

j_call: TRBJ2-1
clone_size: -
d_call: TRBD2
v_call: TRBV4-3
cdr3_aa: CASSQDPAGDYNEQFF
cdr3_nt: TGCGCCAGCAGCCAAGATCCCGCGGGGGACTACAATGAGCAGTTCTTC

j_call: TRBJ2-5
clone_size: -
d_call: TRBD2
v_call: TRBV4-3
cdr3_aa: CASSQDYPFSAGEQETQYF
cdr3_nt: TGCGCCAGCAGCCAAGATTATCCCTTTTCAGCGGGGGAGCAAGAGACCCAGTACTTC

j_call: TRBJ2-5
clone_size: few
d_call: -
v_call: TRBV20-1
cdr3_aa: CSARDVRTQYF
cdr3_nt: TGCAGTGCTAGAGATGTAAGGACCCAGTACTTC

j_call: TRBJ2-1
clone_size: -
d_call: -
v_call: TRBV7-7
cdr3_aa: CASSLLEDNEQFF
cdr3_nt: TGTGCTAGCAGCTTATTGGAAGACAATGAGCAGTTCTTC

j_call: TRBJ2-5
clone_size: -
d_call: TRBD2
v_call: TRBV4-1
cdr3_aa: CASSQESSGGLETQYF
cdr3_nt: TGCGCCAGCAGCCAAGAATCTAGCGGGGGTTTAGAGACCCAGTACTTC

j_call: TRBJ2-1
clone_size: -
d_call: TRBD2
v_call: TRBV7-7
cdr3_aa: CASSLATGTSDEQFF
cdr3_nt: TGTGCTAGCAGCTTAGCGACCGGGACTAGTGATGAGCAGTTCTTC

j_call: TRBJ1-2
clone_size: -
d_call: -
v_call: TRBV25-1
cdr3_aa: CASTPRSPGQWGHGYTF
cdr3_nt: TGTGCCAGCACCCCGAGGTCACCTGGACAATGGGGGCATGGCTACACCTTC

j_call: TRBJ2-7
clone_size: -
d_call: TRBD2
v_call: TRBV11-2
cdr3_aa: CASSWTISTSTCEQYF
cdr3_nt: TGTGCCAGCAGCTGGACGATTTCGACTAGCACCTGCGAGCAGTACTTC

j_call: TRBJ1-3
clone_size: -
d_call: -
v_call: TRBV14
cdr3_aa: CASSQGGQYSGNTIYF
cdr3_nt: TGTGCCAGCAGCCAGGGGGGACAATACTCTGGAAACACCATATATTTT

j_call: TRBJ2-7
clone_size: once
d_call: -
v_call: TRBV15
cdr3_aa: CATSGDSYEQYF
cdr3_nt: TGTGCCACCAGCGGGGACTCCTACGAGCAGTACTTC

j_call: TRBJ2-1
clone_size: once
d_call: -
v_call: TRBV5-1
cdr3_aa: CASSFNSREQFF
cdr3_nt: TGCGCCAGCAGCTTCAATAGTAGAGAGCAGTTCTTC

j_call: TRBJ2-7
clone_size: -
d_call: TRBD2
v_call: TRBV6-5
cdr3_aa: CASSPISGGAAEQYF
cdr3_nt: TGTGCCAGCAGTCCCATTAGCGGGGGGGCCGCCGAGCAGTACTTC

j_call: TRBJ2-5
clone_size: -
d_call: TRBD2
v_call: TRBV9
cdr3_aa: CASSVGSGEETQYF
cdr3_nt: TGTGCCAGCAGCGTAGGGAGCGGGGAAGAGACCCAGTACTTC

j_call: TRBJ1-2
clone_size: -
d_call: -
v_call: TRBV30
cdr3_aa: CAWSSEPDTGIYGYTF
cdr3_nt: TGTGCCTGGAGTTCCGAGCCCGACACAGGAATCTATGGCTACACCTTC

j_call: TRBJ1-5
clone_size: -
d_call: -
v_call: TRBV7-2
cdr3_aa: CASSLDVGHGLYQPQHF
cdr3_nt: TGTGCCAGCAGCTTAGATGTCGGACACGGGCTCTATCAGCCCCAGCATTTT

j_call: TRBJ2-7
clone_size: -
d_call: TRBD1
v_call: TRBV7-9
cdr3_aa: CASSSRDRVFEQYF
cdr3_nt: TGTGCCAGCAGCTCCCGGGACAGGGTATTCGAGCAGTACTTC

j_call: TRBJ1-2
clone_size: -
d_call: TRBD1
v_call: TRBV27
cdr3_aa: CASSGQGNSYGYTF
cdr3_nt: TGTGCCAGCAGTGGACAGGGGAACTCCTATGGCTACACCTTC

j_call: TRBJ1-2
clone_size: -
d_call: TRBD1
v_call: TRBV4-1
cdr3_aa: CASSHGPGQGTNYGYTF
cdr3_nt: TGCGCCAGCAGCCACGGACCGGGACAGGGAACGAACTATGGCTACACCTTC

j_call: TRBJ1-2
clone_size: -
d_call: -
v_call: TRBV5-6
cdr3_aa: CASSRVADSSYGYTF
cdr3_nt: TGTGCCAGCAGCCGAGTGGCGGACTCGAGCTATGGCTACACCTTC

j_call: TRBJ1-1
clone_size: -
d_call: -
v_call: TRBV5-4
cdr3_aa: CASSLVDPMNTEAFF
cdr3_nt: TGTGCCAGCAGCTTGGTTGACCCGATGAACACTGAAGCTTTCTTT

j_call: TRBJ2-3
clone_size: once
d_call: -
v_call: TRBV6-5
cdr3_aa: CASSRRTDSTDTQYF
cdr3_nt: TGTGCCAGCAGTAGAAGGACAGATAGCACAGATACGCAGTATTTT

j_call: TRBJ2-1
clone_size: -
d_call: -
v_call: TRBV7-9
cdr3_aa: CASNSRGGYNEQFF
cdr3_nt: TGTGCCAGCAACTCCAGGGGAGGCTACAATGAGCAGTTCTTC

j_call: TRBJ2-5
clone_size: -
d_call: TRBD1
v_call: TRBV7-9
cdr3_aa: CASSLRQGQETQYF
cdr3_nt: TGTGCCAGCAGCTTACGACAGGGCCAAGAGACCCAGTACTTC

j_call: TRBJ1-1
clone_size: -
d_call: TRBD1
v_call: TRBV4-3
cdr3_aa: CASSPGTGGGEAFF
cdr3_nt: TGCGCCAGCAGCCCAGGGACAGGGGGCGGTGAAGCTTTCTTT

j_call: TRBJ2-7
clone_size: few
d_call: -
v_call: TRBV7-2
cdr3_aa: CASSYYIGSSYEQYF
cdr3_nt: TGTGCCAGCAGCTACTATATAGGGTCCTCCTACGAGCAGTACTTC

j_call: TRBJ2-7
clone_size: -
d_call: TRBD2
v_call: TRBV7-9
cdr3_aa: CASSTGLAPYEQYF
cdr3_nt: TGTGCCAGCAGCACGGGACTAGCTCCCTACGAGCAGTACTTC

j_call: TRBJ2-7
clone_size: -
d_call: -
v_call: TRBV4-2
cdr3_aa: CASSQEPFGGLREQYF
cdr3_nt: TGTGCCAGCAGCCAAGAGCCCTTTGGCGGCCTTCGCGAGCAGTACTTC

j_call: TRBJ2-5
clone_size: few
d_call: -
v_call: TRBV7-9
cdr3_aa: CASSLEGTQETQYF
cdr3_nt: TGTGCCAGCAGCTTAGAGGGGACTCAAGAGACCCAGTACTTC

j_call: TRBJ2-2
clone_size: -
d_call: -
v_call: TRBV13
cdr3_aa: CASSPIWGENTGELFF
cdr3_nt: TGTGCCAGCAGCCCCATATGGGGCGAGAACACCGGGGAGCTGTTTTTT

j_call: TRBJ2-1
clone_size: once
d_call: -
v_call: TRBV4-3
cdr3_aa: CASSQDQPRNEQFF
cdr3_nt: TGCGCCAGCAGCCAAGATCAACCACGCAATGAGCAGTTCTTC

j_call: TRBJ2-1
clone_size: -
d_call: TRBD2
v_call: TRBV4-2
cdr3_aa: CASSRTGLAGGAEQFF
cdr3_nt: TGTGCCAGCAGCCGCACGGGACTAGCGGGGGGGGCAGAGCAGTTCTTC

j_call: TRBJ2-7
clone_size: -
d_call: TRBD2
v_call: TRBV7-6
cdr3_aa: CASSKPKSGGASEQYF
cdr3_nt: TGTGCCAGCAGCAAGCCTAAAAGCGGGGGGGCGAGTGAGCAGTACTTC

j_call: TRBJ2-7
clone_size: -
d_call: -
v_call: TRBV29-1
cdr3_aa: CSVEDPQAYEQYF
cdr3_nt: TGCAGCGTTGAAGATCCCCAGGCCTACGAGCAGTACTTC

j_call: TRBJ1-5
clone_size: few
d_call: -
v_call: TRBV4-1
cdr3_aa: CASSLLWEGDQPQHF
cdr3_nt: TGCGCCAGCAGCCTGTTATGGGAAGGGGATCAGCCCCAGCATTTT